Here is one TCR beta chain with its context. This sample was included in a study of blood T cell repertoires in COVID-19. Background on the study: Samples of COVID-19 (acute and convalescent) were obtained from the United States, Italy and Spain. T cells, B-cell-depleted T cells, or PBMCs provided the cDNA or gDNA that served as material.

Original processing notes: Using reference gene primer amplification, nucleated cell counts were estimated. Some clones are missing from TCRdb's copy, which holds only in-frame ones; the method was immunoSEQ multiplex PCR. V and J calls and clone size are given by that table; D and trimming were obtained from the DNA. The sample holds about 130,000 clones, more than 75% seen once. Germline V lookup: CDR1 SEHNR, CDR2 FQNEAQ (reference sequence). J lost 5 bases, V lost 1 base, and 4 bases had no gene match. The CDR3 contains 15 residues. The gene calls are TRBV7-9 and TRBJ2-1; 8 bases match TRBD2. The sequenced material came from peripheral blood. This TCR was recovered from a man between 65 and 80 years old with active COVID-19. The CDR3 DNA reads TGTGCCAGCAGCTTAGGACTAGCGCCTAACAATGAGCAGTTCTTC. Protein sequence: CASSLGLAPNNEQFF.